Described below is a single T cell receptor beta chain sequence and its context. This record comes from a study of blood T cell repertoires in COVID-19. The germline V gene has CDR1 MNHEY and CDR2 SMNVEV (reference sequence). The CDR3 runs to 15 residues. Trimming took 0 bases from V and 9 from J; bases not matched to a gene: 8. Only in-frame clones appear in the TCRdb table, and some are missing; sequencing was by immunoSEQ multiplex PCR. The table includes 350,000 or so clones, around 87% detected once. V gene TRBV27 combines with J gene TRBJ2-1, with 7 nucleotides matching TRBD1. The TCR sequence derives from a man aged 18 to 29 with active or convalescent COVID-19. The specimen was peripheral blood. CDR3 loop: CASSLSSRGRFEQFF. The CDR3 bases are TGTGCCAGCAGTTTATCGTCGAGGGGGCGCTTTGAGCAGTTCTTC.